The 16 T cell receptor beta chains listed next were all sequenced from one sample in a study of T-cell reconstitution after alpha-beta-depleted transplantation in children (TCRdb year 2016). Library preparation was by PCR. The reads were generated on an Illumina HiSeq 2500. To normalize quantification of the TCRbeta repertoire, the TCR libraries were built with molecular barcoding that relied on unique molecular identifiers. TCRdb reanalyzed the raw reads on its own, using fastp at Q25 for trimming and MiXCR for clone calling, and kept in-frame beta chains. Rows merge per CDR3 protein into single entries with the most common DNA and genes. The sample yields 450,000 to 550,000 distinct CDR3 sequences; 10% to 12% were counted once. The top ten constitute around 15% of the sample. The treatment or condition label corresponds to: allogeneic hematopoietic cell transplantation with graft depleted of TCRalphabeta T cells and CD19 B cells.

The sample was PBMCs, mostly from graft donor cells, taken 180 days after TCRalphabeta/CD19-depleted stem cell transplant. These TCRs come from a female patient younger than 10 who had a stem cell transplant for aplastic anemia, so the T cells may come from the graft donor.

The chain couples TRBV25-1 to TRBJ1-1; 8 bases agree with TRBD1. The CDR3 sequence is 14 residues long. In germline, CDR1 is MGHDK, CDR2 SYGVNS. The trim removed 4 bases at V and 6 bases at J, leaving 7 bases unmatched. The CDR3 is CASSVTGEGPEAFF. For the CDR3, the DNA is TGTGCCAGCAGTGTGACAGGGGAGGGTCCTGAAGCTTTCTTT. Combining the CDR3 with reference TRBV25-1 and TRBJ1-1 gives the whole variable domain EADIYQTPRYLVIGTGKKITLECSQTMGHDKMYWYQQDPGMELHLIHYSYGVNSTEKGDLSSESTVSRIRTEHFPLTLESARPSHTSQYLCASSVTGEGPEAFFGQGTRLTVV.

The chain employs TRBV7-9 and TRBJ2-7; D remains unclear. The CDR3 sequence is 13 residues long. Germline V gene sequence: CDR1 SEHNR, CDR2 FQNEAQ (reference sequence). The V gene lost 3 bases and the J gene lost 7 bases, with 13 bases spanning the gap. The CDR3 spells CASSFDPLGEQYF. DNA for the CDR3: TGTGCCAGCAGCTTTGATCCCCTGGGGGAGCAGTACTTC.

This clonotype was found a few times. The V call is TRBV11-2, the J call TRBJ2-1, with 10 bases aligning to TRBD2. V was clipped by 10 bases and J by 0 bases; unmatched bases: 21. The CDR3 is 20 residues long. Germline V CDR1 and CDR2: SGHAT, FQNNGV. Written as DNA, the CDR3 is TGTGCCATCAACGATAAATGGACTAGCGGAACACCGAGCTCCTACAATGAGCAGTTCTTC. It encodes CAINDKWTSGTPSSYNEQFF.

This clonotype turned up a few times. The rearrangement uses TRBV7-2 and TRBJ1-2; weak D call: TRBD1 (5 bases). This CDR3 contains 16 residues. Trimming removed 2 bases at V and 7 bases at J, with 20 bases between. Germline V gene sequence: CDR1 SGHTA, CDR2 FQGNSA. The CDR3 is CASSLPMTGPSGGYTF. CDR3 bases: TGTGCCAGCAGCTTACCAATGACGGGGCCGTCAGGTGGCTACACCTTC.

This clonotype has only a few counts. The chain couples TRBV20-1 to TRBJ1-5; 9 nucleotides match TRBD1. V lost 5 bases and J lost 5; bases outside the gene matches: 4. The CDR3 runs 13 residues. From germline, CDR1 is DFQATT and CDR2 SNEGSKA (reference sequence). The CDR3 is CSAWDREHQPQHF. The DNA for the CDR3 is TGCAGTGCTTGGGACAGGGAACATCAGCCCCAGCATTTT.

This chain uses TRBV20-1 with TRBJ2-7; TRBD1 aligns across 9 bases. Germline lookup yields CDR1 DFQATT and CDR2 SNEGSKA (reference sequence). The CDR3 sequence is 13 residues long. This chain's CDR3 is CSENRGPSYEQYF. CDR3 bases: TGCAGCGAGAACAGGGGGCCTTCCTACGAGCAGTACTTC.

This clonotype has only a few counts. The genes are TRBV12-3 or TRBV12-4 and TRBJ2-3; the D is unclear. Trimming cost V 4 bases and J 0 bases, with 11 bases left between them. The CDR3 has 15 residues. CDR3 sequence: CASSCTSASTDTQYF. The CDR3 bases are TGTGCCAGCAGTTGCACTTCGGCTAGCACAGATACGCAGTATTTT.

This clonotype was detected a few times. This chain links TRBV27 with TRBJ1-1; maybe TRBD1 (6 bases). V lost 5 bases, J lost 5 bases, and 12 bases lay in between. The CDR3 loop spans 13 amino acids. Germline V gene sequence: CDR1 MNHEY, CDR2 SMNVEV (reference sequence). The CDR3 coding sequence is TGTGCCAGCAGTACGACAGGCTGGACTGAAGCTTTCTTT. Its protein is CASSTTGWTEAFF.

The chain carries TRBV9 and TRBJ2-3; D is uncertain. This CDR3 contains 15 residues. V was trimmed by 0 bases and J by 6 bases, leaving 14 bases between them. Germline V gene data show CDR1 as SGDLS and CDR2 as YYNGEE. The CDR3 loop is CASSVDSAVGDTQYF. The CDR3, as DNA: TGTGCCAGCAGCGTAGACTCGGCAGTTGGGGATACGCAGTATTTT.

The chain couples TRBV28 to TRBJ1-2; D remains unclear. The V gene lost 7 bases and the J gene lost 0 bases, with 9 bases spanning the gap. This CDR3 comprises 13 residues. CDR1 and CDR2 (germline): MDHEN, SYDVKM. The CDR3 sequence: CASMATSNYGYTF. The CDR3 DNA follows: TGTGCCAGCATGGCCACCTCTAACTATGGCTACACCTTC.

This sequence joins TRBV20-1 and TRBJ2-7; no definite D call. The CDR3 spans 10 residues. The V end lost 5 bases, the J end lost 6 bases, and 8 bases lay between the germline ends. Germline V gene lookup returns CDR1 DFQATT and CDR2 SNEGSKA (reference sequence). In nucleotides, the CDR3 is TGCAGTGCTCCGAAAGGCGAGCAGTACTTC. This sequence encodes CSAPKGEQYF.

A few counts support this clonotype. This sequence joins TRBV20-1 and TRBJ2-1; 7 bases agree with TRBD2. Germline lookup yields CDR1 DFQATT and CDR2 SNEGSKA (reference sequence). The CDR3 covers 16 residues. V lost 6 bases to trimming and J lost 0 bases; unmatched junction nucleotides: 11. This CDR3 is CSASTSLMGSYNEQFF. CDR3 DNA sequence: TGCAGTGCGTCGACTAGCCTGATGGGCTCCTACAATGAGCAGTTCTTC.

In its sample, this clonotype was seen many times. The chain couples TRBV5-4 to TRBJ2-1; D uncertain. Between the trimmed V and J ends, which lost 4 bases and 3 bases, there was a span of 11 bases. This CDR3 has 14 amino acids. Germline CDR1 SGHNT, CDR2 YYREEE (reference sequence). The CDR3 loop is CASSRDSFYNEQFF. DNA of the CDR3: TGTGCCAGCAGCCGCGACTCGTTCTACAATGAGCAGTTCTTC.

Here the CDR3 DNA reads TGTGCCAGCAGCGCTTCCGGGACCCAGTACTTC. Amino acids: CASSASGTQYF. The V call is TRBV7-2, the J call TRBJ2-5, with D unresolved. Germline assignment: CDR1 SGHTA and CDR2 FQGNSA. This CDR3 comprises 11 residues. V was shortened by 5 bases and J by 7 bases, with 8 bases between the two germline ends. Variable domain in full (rest from reference TRBV7-2 and TRBJ2-5): GAGVSQSPSNKVTEKGKDVELRCDPISGHTALYWYRQSLGQGLEFLIYFQGNSAPDKSGLPSDRFSAERTGGSVSTLTIQRTQQEDSAVYLCASSASGTQYFGPGTRLLVL.

This clonotype was seen many times. The chain joins TRBV15 to TRBJ2-7; 10 nucleotides match TRBD1. Unmatched junction bases numbered 10, after V lost 0 bases and J lost 5 bases. This CDR3 comprises 17 residues. Germline-derived CDR1 and CDR2 are LNHNV and YYDKDF (reference sequence). DNA for the CDR3: TGTGCCACCAGCAGAGACGGCCATCCGGGACAGGGGAACGAGCAGTACTTC. This translates into CATSRDGHPGQGNEQYF.

This clonotype appeared many times. The V call is TRBV12-3 or TRBV12-4, the J call TRBJ1-1, with TRBD1 matching over 7 bases. V dropped 4 bases and J dropped 2; count of bases not matched to a gene: 7. CDR3 length: 15 amino acids. The DNA of the CDR3 is TGTGCCAGCAGTTCTCAAGGGACAGTTAACACTGAAGCTTTCTTT. It codes for CASSSQGTVNTEAFF.